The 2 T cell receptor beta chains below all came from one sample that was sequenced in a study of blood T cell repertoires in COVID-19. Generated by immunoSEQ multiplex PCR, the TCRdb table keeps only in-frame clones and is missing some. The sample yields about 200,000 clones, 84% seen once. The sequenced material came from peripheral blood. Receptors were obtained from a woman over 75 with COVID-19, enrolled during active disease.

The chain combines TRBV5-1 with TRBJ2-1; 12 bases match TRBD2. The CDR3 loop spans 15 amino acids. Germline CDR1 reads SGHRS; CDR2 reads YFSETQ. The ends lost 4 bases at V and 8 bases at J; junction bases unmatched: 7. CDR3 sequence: CASSTGTSGSDEQFF. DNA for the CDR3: TGCGCCAGCAGCACCGGGACTAGCGGGTCAGATGAGCAGTTCTTC.

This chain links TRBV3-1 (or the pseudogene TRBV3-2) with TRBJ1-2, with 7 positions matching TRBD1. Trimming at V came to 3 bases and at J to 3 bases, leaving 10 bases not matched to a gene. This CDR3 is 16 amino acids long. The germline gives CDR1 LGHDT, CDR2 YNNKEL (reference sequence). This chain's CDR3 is CASSQGPTGSYYGYTF. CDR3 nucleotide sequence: TGTGCCAGCAGCCAGGGACCGACAGGGTCCTACTATGGCTACACCTTC.